These T cell receptor beta chains were read from a single sample in a study of alternative splicing in chronic myeloid leukemia remission. TCRdb reanalyzed the bulk RNA-seq reads, giving one entry per CDR3 protein sequence and no DNA. There are 150 to 200 distinct CDR3 sequences in the sample; 85% to 95% occur only once, and less than 20% lies in the top ten. Sequencing was carried out using PBMCs. The source of these receptors is a person aged 25-55 years in good health. The CDR3 runs from the conserved cysteine through the conserved F or W. Rows give clone size only sometimes, using once, few, many, or a class for an expanded clone.

abundance: NA
v_gene: TRBV2
j_gene: TRBJ1-1
CDR3aa: CASSEYGPTEAFF

abundance: NA
v_gene: TRBV6-1
j_gene: TRBJ2-7
CDR3aa: CASRGDTGIVYEQYF

abundance: NA
v_gene: TRBV7-2
j_gene: TRBJ1-2
CDR3aa: CASSSRTKANGYTF

abundance: NA
v_gene: TRBV6-2/TRBV6-3
j_gene: TRBJ2-1
CDR3aa: CASGASSYNEQFF

abundance: NA
v_gene: TRBV15
j_gene: TRBJ1-3
CDR3aa: CATSSQTGGSGNTIYF

abundance: once
v_gene: TRBV20-1
j_gene: TRBJ2-6
CDR3aa: CSAQSSGANVLTF

abundance: NA
v_gene: TRBV20/OR9-2
j_gene: TRBJ1-1
CDR3aa: CSARGAREYTEAFF

abundance: few
v_gene: TRBV4-1
j_gene: TRBJ1-5
CDR3aa: CASSQGTGGPIGSNQPQHF

abundance: few
v_gene: TRBV5-6
j_gene: TRBJ1-2
CDR3aa: CASSLGTIYGYTF

abundance: NA
v_gene: TRBV20-1
j_gene: TRBJ2-3
CDR3aa: CSARGLEGLAVKGTDTQYF

abundance: NA
v_gene: TRBV7-9
j_gene: TRBJ2-2
CDR3aa: CASSPRRVNTGELFF

abundance: once
v_gene: TRBV3-1
j_gene: TRBJ2-2
CDR3aa: CASSHRVPQNTGELFF

abundance: NA
v_gene: TRBV27
j_gene: TRBJ1-6
CDR3aa: CASSLGQGFSSPLHF

abundance: NA
v_gene: TRBV6-1
j_gene: TRBJ2-7
CDR3aa: CASSEVDSATEQYF

abundance: NA
v_gene: TRBV3-1
j_gene: TRBJ2-6
CDR3aa: CASSQGFERSGANVLTF

abundance: NA
v_gene: TRBV13
j_gene: TRBJ2-1
CDR3aa: CASSAVAGGFRQFF

abundance: NA
v_gene: TRBV30
j_gene: TRBJ1-2
CDR3aa: CAWRIQGSYGYTF

abundance: NA
v_gene: TRBV19
j_gene: TRBJ2-7
CDR3aa: CASSPPGTSGYEQYF

abundance: NA
v_gene: TRBV24-1
j_gene: TRBJ2-5
CDR3aa: CATSGATSQETQYF

abundance: NA
v_gene: TRBV29-1
j_gene: TRBJ2-4
CDR3aa: CSVEAPPAGGIQYF

abundance: NA
v_gene: TRBV9
j_gene: TRBJ2-1
CDR3aa: CASSVGTNVYNEQFF

abundance: NA
v_gene: TRBV7-8
j_gene: TRBJ2-2
CDR3aa: CASSSWRVGLSGELFF

abundance: NA
v_gene: TRBV5-1
j_gene: TRBJ2-7
CDR3aa: CASSLGASYEQYF

abundance: NA
v_gene: TRBV27
j_gene: TRBJ1-2
CDR3aa: CASSPGAWMSYGYTF

abundance: NA
v_gene: TRBV11-1
j_gene: TRBJ2-1
CDR3aa: CASSLVGVSHNEQFF

abundance: NA
v_gene: TRBV4-1
j_gene: TRBJ2-2
CDR3aa: CASSPRQGDGGELFF

abundance: NA
v_gene: TRBV20-1
j_gene: TRBJ2-7
CDR3aa: CSARDSALALPEQYF

abundance: NA
v_gene: TRBV7-9
j_gene: TRBJ1-3
CDR3aa: CASSLGGRAGNTIYF

abundance: NA
v_gene: TRBV20-1
j_gene: TRBJ2-1
CDR3aa: CSASGRVHNEQFF

abundance: once
v_gene: TRBV2
j_gene: TRBJ2-1
CDR3aa: CASTGGGRNEQFF

abundance: once
v_gene: TRBV7-9
j_gene: TRBJ2-3
CDR3aa: CASSPDSTDTQYF

abundance: NA
v_gene: TRBV21-1
j_gene: TRBJ1-1
CDR3aa: CASSKGGDEAFF

abundance: once
v_gene: TRBV25-1
j_gene: TRBJ2-1
CDR3aa: CASTGLFMGEQFF

abundance: NA
v_gene: TRBV12-3/TRBV12-4
j_gene: TRBJ2-7
CDR3aa: CASSFREISYEQYF

abundance: NA
v_gene: TRBV27
j_gene: TRBJ2-7
CDR3aa: CASTPTGWGSYEQYF

abundance: NA
v_gene: TRBV30
j_gene: TRBJ2-7
CDR3aa: CAWSSGISYEQYF

abundance: NA
v_gene: TRBV10-3
j_gene: TRBJ2-2
CDR3aa: CAISEPGELFF

abundance: NA
v_gene: TRBV5-1
j_gene: TRBJ2-7
CDR3aa: CASRGEYEQYF

abundance: NA
v_gene: TRBV11-2
j_gene: TRBJ1-1
CDR3aa: CASSLVPLRGTEAFF

abundance: NA
v_gene: TRBV19
j_gene: TRBJ2-1
CDR3aa: CASRGPGDIDEQFF

abundance: NA
v_gene: TRBV2
j_gene: TRBJ2-7
CDR3aa: CASRASDRVNEQYF

abundance: NA
v_gene: TRBV7-9
j_gene: TRBJ1-1
CDR3aa: CASSLDLNQEAFF

abundance: once
v_gene: TRBV5-1
j_gene: TRBJ1-1
CDR3aa: CASSSVGQGSGEAFF

abundance: NA
v_gene: TRBV4-1
j_gene: TRBJ1-1
CDR3aa: CASSRGPVNTEAFF

abundance: NA
v_gene: TRBV6-6
j_gene: TRBJ2-3
CDR3aa: CASRRDRGFRTDTQYF

abundance: few
v_gene: TRBV11-3
j_gene: TRBJ2-2
CDR3aa: CASSFAGPAGGELFF

abundance: NA
v_gene: TRBV20-1
j_gene: TRBJ2-1
CDR3aa: CSAVGTDSYNEQFF

abundance: NA
v_gene: TRBV19
j_gene: TRBJ1-2
CDR3aa: CASSIQQHYGYTF

abundance: NA
v_gene: TRBV27
j_gene: TRBJ2-7
CDR3aa: CASSLFLGYEQYF

abundance: NA
v_gene: TRBV5-1
j_gene: TRBJ1-6
CDR3aa: CASSLGGAVNSPLHF

abundance: once
v_gene: TRBV29-1
j_gene: TRBJ1-2
CDR3aa: CSVAQGPNYGYTF

abundance: NA
v_gene: TRBV20-1
j_gene: TRBJ1-1
CDR3aa: CSVYTQTLNTEAFF

abundance: NA
v_gene: TRBV3-1
j_gene: TRBJ2-1
CDR3aa: CASSQDGSSYNEQFF

abundance: NA
v_gene: TRBV6-2/TRBV6-3
j_gene: TRBJ2-1
CDR3aa: CASSYSGQGAYNEQFF

abundance: once
v_gene: TRBV5-4
j_gene: TRBJ2-7
CDR3aa: CASSLVAGERHEQYF